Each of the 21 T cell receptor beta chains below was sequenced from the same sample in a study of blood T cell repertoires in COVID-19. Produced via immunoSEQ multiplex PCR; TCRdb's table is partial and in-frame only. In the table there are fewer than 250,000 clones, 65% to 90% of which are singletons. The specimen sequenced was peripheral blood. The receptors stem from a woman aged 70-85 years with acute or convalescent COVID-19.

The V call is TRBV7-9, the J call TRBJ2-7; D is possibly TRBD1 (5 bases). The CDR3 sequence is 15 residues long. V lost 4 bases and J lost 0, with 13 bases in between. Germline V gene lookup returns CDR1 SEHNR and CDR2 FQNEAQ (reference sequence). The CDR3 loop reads CASSSPRTSSYEQYF. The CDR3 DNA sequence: TGTGCCAGCAGCTCCCCCCGGACATCCTCCTACGAGCAGTACTTC. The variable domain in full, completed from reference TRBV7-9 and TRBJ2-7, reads DTGVSQNPRHKITKRGQNVTFRCDPISEHNRLYWYRQTLGQGPEFLTYFQNEAQLEKSRLLSDRFSAERPKGSFSTLEIQRTEQGDSAMYLCASSSPRTSSYEQYFGPGTRLTVT.

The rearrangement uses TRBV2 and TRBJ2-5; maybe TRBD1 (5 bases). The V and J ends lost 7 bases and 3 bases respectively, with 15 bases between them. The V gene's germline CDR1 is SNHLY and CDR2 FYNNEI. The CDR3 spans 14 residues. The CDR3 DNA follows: TGTGCCAGCATTCCCGCGACAGCCGAAGAGACCCAGTACTTC. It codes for CASIPATAEETQYF.

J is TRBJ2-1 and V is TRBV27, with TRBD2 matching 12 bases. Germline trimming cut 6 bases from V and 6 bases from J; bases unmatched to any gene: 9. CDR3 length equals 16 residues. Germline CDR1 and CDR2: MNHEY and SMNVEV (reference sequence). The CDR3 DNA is TGTGCCAGCAGCTCTCCTAGCGGGGGGGCAGGCAATGAGCAGTTCTTC. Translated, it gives CASSSPSGGAGNEQFF.

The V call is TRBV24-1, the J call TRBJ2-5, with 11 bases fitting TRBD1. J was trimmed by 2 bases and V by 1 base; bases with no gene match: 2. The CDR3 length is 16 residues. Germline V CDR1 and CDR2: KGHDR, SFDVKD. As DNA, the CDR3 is TGTGCCACCAGTGATTTTCGGGACAGGGGGCAAGAGACCCAGTACTTC. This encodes CATSDFRDRGQETQYF.

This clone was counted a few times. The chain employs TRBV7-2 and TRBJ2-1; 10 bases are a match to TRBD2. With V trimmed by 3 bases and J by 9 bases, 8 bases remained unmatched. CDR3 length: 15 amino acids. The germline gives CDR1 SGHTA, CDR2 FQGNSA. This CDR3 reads CASSFSSAGGREQFF. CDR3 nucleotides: TGTGCCAGCAGCTTTAGTTCAGCGGGGGGGCGTGAGCAGTTCTTC.

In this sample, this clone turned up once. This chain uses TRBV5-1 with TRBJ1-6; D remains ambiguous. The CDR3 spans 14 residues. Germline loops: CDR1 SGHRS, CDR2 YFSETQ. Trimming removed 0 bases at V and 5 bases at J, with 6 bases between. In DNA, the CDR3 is TGCGCCAGCAGCTTGGACAGAAATAATTCACCCCTCCACTTT. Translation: CASSLDRNNSPLHF.

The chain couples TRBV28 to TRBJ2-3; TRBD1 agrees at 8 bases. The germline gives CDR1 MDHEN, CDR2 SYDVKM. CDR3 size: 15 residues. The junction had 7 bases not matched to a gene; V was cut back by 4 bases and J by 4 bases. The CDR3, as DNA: TGTGCCAGCAGTTACAGGGGGACCTACGCAGATACGCAGTATTTT. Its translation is CASSYRGTYADTQYF.

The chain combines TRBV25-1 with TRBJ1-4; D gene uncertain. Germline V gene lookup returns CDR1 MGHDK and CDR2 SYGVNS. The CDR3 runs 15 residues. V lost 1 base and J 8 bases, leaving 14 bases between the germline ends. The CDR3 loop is CASSESWRSEEKLFF. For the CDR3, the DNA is TGTGCCAGCAGTGAATCATGGAGGTCAGAAGAAAAACTGTTTTTT.

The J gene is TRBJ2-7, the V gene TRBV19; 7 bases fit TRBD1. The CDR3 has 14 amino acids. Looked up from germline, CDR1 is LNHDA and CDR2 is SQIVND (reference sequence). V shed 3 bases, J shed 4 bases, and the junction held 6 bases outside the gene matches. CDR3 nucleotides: TGTGCCAGTAGTATCAAAAGGGGGCCATACGAGCAGTACTTC. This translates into CASSIKRGPYEQYF. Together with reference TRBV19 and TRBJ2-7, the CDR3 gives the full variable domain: DGGITQSPKYLFRKEGQNVTLSCEQNLNHDAMYWYRQDPGQGLRLIYYSQIVNDFQKGDIAEGYSVSREKKESFPLTVTSAQKNPTAFYLCASSIKRGPYEQYFGPGTRLTVT.

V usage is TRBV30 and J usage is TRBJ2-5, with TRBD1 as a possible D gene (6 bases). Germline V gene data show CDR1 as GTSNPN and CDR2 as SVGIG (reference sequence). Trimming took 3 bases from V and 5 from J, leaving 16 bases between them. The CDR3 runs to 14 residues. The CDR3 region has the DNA TGTGCCTGGAGAGACAGGCCCTCCGGGGAGACCCAGTACTTC. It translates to CAWRDRPSGETQYF.

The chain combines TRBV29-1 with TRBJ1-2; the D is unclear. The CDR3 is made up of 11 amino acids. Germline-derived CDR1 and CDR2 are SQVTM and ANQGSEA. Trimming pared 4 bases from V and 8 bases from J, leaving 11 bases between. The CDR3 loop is CSVGFGGGYTF. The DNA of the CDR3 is TGCAGCGTTGGTTTCGGAGGGGGCTACACCTTC.

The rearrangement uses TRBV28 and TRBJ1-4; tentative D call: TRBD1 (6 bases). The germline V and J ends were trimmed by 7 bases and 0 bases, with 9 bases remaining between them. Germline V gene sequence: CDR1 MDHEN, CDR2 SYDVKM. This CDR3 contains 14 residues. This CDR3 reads CASIEGATNEKLFF. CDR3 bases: TGTGCCAGCATTGAGGGGGCAACTAATGAAAAACTGTTTTTT.

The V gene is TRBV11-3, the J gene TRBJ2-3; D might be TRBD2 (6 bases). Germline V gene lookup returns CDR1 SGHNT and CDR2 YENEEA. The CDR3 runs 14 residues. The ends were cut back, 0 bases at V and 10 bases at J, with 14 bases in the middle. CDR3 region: CASSLERFGSAQYF. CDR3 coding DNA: TGTGCCAGCAGCTTAGAGCGGTTCGGGAGCGCGCAGTATTTT.

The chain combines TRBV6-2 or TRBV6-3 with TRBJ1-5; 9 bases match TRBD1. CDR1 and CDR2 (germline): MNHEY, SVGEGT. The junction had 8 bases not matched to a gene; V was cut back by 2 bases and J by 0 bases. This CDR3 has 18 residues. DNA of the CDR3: TGTGCCAGCAGTTACCCGGGACAGGGTCTTTATAGCAATCAGCCCCAGCATTTT. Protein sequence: CASSYPGQGLYSNQPQHF.

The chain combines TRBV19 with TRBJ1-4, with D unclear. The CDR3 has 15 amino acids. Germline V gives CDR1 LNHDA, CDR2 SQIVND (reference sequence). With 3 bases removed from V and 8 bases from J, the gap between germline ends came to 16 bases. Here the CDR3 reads CASSISPGEWEKLFF. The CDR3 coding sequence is TGTGCCAGTAGTATTTCCCCGGGTGAATGGGAAAAACTGTTTTTT.

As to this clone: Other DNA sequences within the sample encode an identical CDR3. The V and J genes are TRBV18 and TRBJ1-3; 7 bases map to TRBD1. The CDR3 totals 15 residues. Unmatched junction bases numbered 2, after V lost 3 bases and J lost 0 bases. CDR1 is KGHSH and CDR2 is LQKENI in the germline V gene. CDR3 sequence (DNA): TGTGCCAGCTCACCCACAGGGGACTCTGGAAACACCATATATTTT. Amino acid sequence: CASSPTGDSGNTIYF.

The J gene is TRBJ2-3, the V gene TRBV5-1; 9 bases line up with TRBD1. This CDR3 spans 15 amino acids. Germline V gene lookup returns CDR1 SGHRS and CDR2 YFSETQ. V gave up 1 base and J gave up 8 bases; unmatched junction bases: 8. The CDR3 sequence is CASSLTGGPLATQYF. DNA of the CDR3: TGCGCCAGCAGCTTGACAGGGGGCCCCCTCGCTACGCAGTATTTT. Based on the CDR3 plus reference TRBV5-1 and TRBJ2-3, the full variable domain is KAGVTQTPRYLIKTRGQQVTLSCSPISGHRSVSWYQQTPGQGLQFLFEYFSETQRNKGNFPGRFSGRQFSNSRSEMNVSTLELGDSALYLCASSLTGGPLATQYFGPGTRLTVL.

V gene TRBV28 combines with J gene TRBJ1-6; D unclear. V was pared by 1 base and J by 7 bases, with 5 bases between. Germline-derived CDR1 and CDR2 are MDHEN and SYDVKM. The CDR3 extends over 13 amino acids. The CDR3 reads CASSLSGNSPLHF. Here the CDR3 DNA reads TGTGCCAGCAGTTTATCGGGGAATTCACCCCTCCACTTT.

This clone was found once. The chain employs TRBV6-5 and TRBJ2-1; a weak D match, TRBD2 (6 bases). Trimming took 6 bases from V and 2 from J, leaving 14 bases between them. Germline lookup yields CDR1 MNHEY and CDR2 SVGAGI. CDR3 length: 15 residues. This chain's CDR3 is CASSNRDFTYNEQFF. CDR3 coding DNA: TGTGCCAGCAGCAACCGGGACTTTACCTACAATGAGCAGTTCTTC.

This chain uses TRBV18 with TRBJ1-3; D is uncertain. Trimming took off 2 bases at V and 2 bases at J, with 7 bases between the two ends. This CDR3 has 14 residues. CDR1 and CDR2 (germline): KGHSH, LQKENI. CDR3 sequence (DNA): TGTGCCAGCTCACCAGAACAGACTGGAAACACCATATATTTT. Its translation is CASSPEQTGNTIYF.

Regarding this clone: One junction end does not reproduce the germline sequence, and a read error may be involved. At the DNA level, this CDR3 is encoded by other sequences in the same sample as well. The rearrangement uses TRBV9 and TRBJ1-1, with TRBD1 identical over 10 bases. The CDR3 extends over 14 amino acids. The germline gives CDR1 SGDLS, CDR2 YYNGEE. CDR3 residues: CASSPQTGGTEAFF. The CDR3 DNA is TGTGCCAGCAGCCCCCAGACAGGGGGCACTGAAGCCTTCTTT.